This entry lists 20 T cell receptor beta chains sequenced from one sample in a study of technical replicates of blood from four donors. Repertoires were generated with immunoSEQ multiplex PCR, while TCRdb's copy carries only in-frame clones and drops some. The repertoire holds fewer than 95,000 clones, with 90% to 95% as singletons. The material sequenced was T cells isolated from PBMCs. These receptors originate from a human donor in good health.

V and J are TRBV6-5 and TRBJ1-1; D is perhaps TRBD1 (6 bases). The CDR3 is 14 amino acids. Deletions cut 4 bases from V and 1 base from J, with 10 bases between. Germline V CDR1 and CDR2: MNHEY, SVGAGI. The CDR3 loop is CASSLLGQNTEAFF. For the CDR3, the DNA is TGTGCCAGCAGTTTGTTGGGACAGAACACTGAAGCTTTCTTT.

J is TRBJ2-3 and V is TRBV5-1; no definite D call. In germline, CDR1 is SGHRS, CDR2 YFSETQ. The germline V and J ends were trimmed by 1 base and 5 bases, with 5 bases remaining between them. The CDR3 loop spans 12 amino acids. The CDR3 loop reads CASSLNKDTQYF. CDR3 nucleotides: TGCGCCAGCAGCTTGAACAAAGATACGCAGTATTTT.

The chain recombines TRBV6-5 with TRBJ1-1, with a possible D match to TRBD1 (6 bases). The CDR3 sequence is 15 residues long. CDR1 is MNHEY, CDR2 SVGAGI, per germline. V gave up 7 bases and J gave up 0 bases, with 15 bases separating them. In DNA form, the CDR3 reads TGTGCCAGCACCAAACATAGGGGGATGAACACTGAAGCTTTCTTT. Its protein is CASTKHRGMNTEAFF.

The chain links TRBV27 to TRBJ1-1; D gene unclear. Germline V CDR1 and CDR2: MNHEY, SMNVEV (reference sequence). CDR3 size: 13 residues. The V gene lost 2 bases and the J gene lost 8 bases, with 12 bases spanning the gap. CDR3 protein: CASSLLREGEAFF. The CDR3 nucleotides are TGTGCCAGCAGTTTACTCCGGGAAGGAGAAGCTTTCTTT.

In its sample, this clone was seen once. The chain couples TRBV27 to TRBJ2-2; 9 positions agree with TRBD2. The germline gives CDR1 MNHEY, CDR2 SMNVEV (reference sequence). V was clipped by 2 bases and J by 4 bases; unmatched bases: 11. The CDR3 spans 18 residues. CDR3 protein: CASSLNRGRAYGTGELFF. The CDR3, as DNA: TGTGCCAGCAGTTTAAATCGCGGGAGGGCCTATGGCACCGGGGAGCTGTTTTTT.

This clone was seen a handful of times. The chain combines TRBV6-1 with TRBJ2-1; TRBD1 matches at 8 bases. The germline CDR1 and CDR2 sequences are MNHNS and SASEGT. The V and J ends lost 7 bases and 7 bases, in that order; junction bases with no gene match: 9. The CDR3 consists of 14 residues. The CDR3 region has the DNA TGTGCCAGCATGATGCCGGGACAGGCTAATGAGCAGTTCTTC. Residues: CASMMPGQANEQFF.

The rearrangement uses TRBV19 and TRBJ2-1; TRBD1 aligns across 9 bases. The CDR3 runs to 14 residues. Germline assignment: CDR1 LNHDA and CDR2 SQIVND (reference sequence). With V trimmed by 7 bases and J by 10 bases, 11 bases remained unmatched. This chain's CDR3 is CASTPSAGTGEQFF. The DNA for the CDR3 is TGTGCCAGTACCCCCTCCGCCGGGACAGGGGAGCAGTTCTTC.

The chain combines TRBV5-1 with TRBJ2-1, with 10 nucleotides matching TRBD1. In germline, CDR1 is SGHRS, CDR2 YFSETQ. J lost 5 bases, V lost 6 bases, and 8 bases had no gene match. There are 15 residues in the CDR3. The CDR3 protein is CASTTGTGVNNEQFF. CDR3 DNA sequence: TGCGCCAGCACAACCGGGACAGGGGTCAACAATGAGCAGTTCTTC.

The chain links TRBV19 to TRBJ1-5; 9 nucleotides agree with TRBD1. The CDR3 has 13 amino acids. Trimming cost V 7 bases and J 4 bases; bases outside gene matches: 2. Germline V gives CDR1 LNHDA, CDR2 SQIVND (reference sequence). CDR3 nucleotide sequence: TGTGCCAGTAAGACAGGGGGGAATCAGCCCCAGCATTTT. It yields the protein CASKTGGNQPQHF.

The CDR3 coding sequence is TGCGCCAGCAGCGGAGGCCGGAGGACTAGCTTCTCTGGGGCCAACGTCCTGACTTTC. Its translation: CASSGGRRTSFSGANVLTF. This chain uses TRBV5-1 with TRBJ2-6; 8 bases fit TRBD2. CDR1 and CDR2 from the germline V gene are SGHRS and YFSETQ. This CDR3 contains 19 residues. V was clipped by 4 bases and J by 0 bases; unmatched bases: 12.

The chain combines TRBV6-1 with TRBJ1-5; no clear D. Germline V lookup: CDR1 MNHNS, CDR2 SASEGT. V was pared by 5 bases and J by 1 base, with 12 bases between. The CDR3 is 15 amino acids. The CDR3 protein is CASSLIQLSNQPQHF. CDR3 DNA sequence: TGTGCCAGCAGTCTGATACAGTTGAGCAATCAGCCCCAGCATTTT.

This rearrangement joins TRBV6-6 to TRBJ2-7; D remains ambiguous. The germline gives CDR1 MNHNY, CDR2 SVGAGI (reference sequence). The CDR3 spans 16 residues. The V end lost 0 bases, the J end lost 2 bases, and 14 bases lay between the germline ends. The CDR3 reads CASSYSYGGRTYEQYF. The CDR3, as DNA: TGTGCCAGCAGTTACTCATACGGTGGCAGGACCTACGAGCAGTACTTC.

The chain joins TRBV6-5 to TRBJ2-3; 9 bases match TRBD2. The CDR3 totals 15 residues. The germline CDR1 and CDR2 sequences are MNHEY and SVGAGI. V gave up 6 bases and J gave up 5 bases; unmatched junction bases: 9. The DNA for the CDR3 is TGTGCCAGCAGACACCAGGGACTAGCAGGAGATACGCAGTATTTT. It encodes CASRHQGLAGDTQYF.

Here the CDR3 DNA reads TGTGCCAGCAGTTACGGCCTGAACACCGGGGAGCTGTTTTTT. Its protein product is CASSYGLNTGELFF. This rearrangement joins TRBV6-5 to TRBJ2-2; D unclear. This CDR3 is 14 amino acids long. Deletions cut 2 bases from V and 1 base from J, with 5 bases between. Germline CDR1 and CDR2: MNHEY and SVGAGI.

CDR3 loop: CASSSLLAGGYEQYF. In DNA, the CDR3 is TGTGCCAGCAGCTCCTTACTAGCGGGGGGCTACGAGCAGTACTTC. The chain has TRBV27 and TRBJ2-7; 12 bases fit TRBD2. J was trimmed by 3 bases and V by 6 bases; bases with no gene match: 6. The CDR3 is 15 residues long. Germline V CDR1 and CDR2: MNHEY, SMNVEV (reference sequence).

The chain combines TRBV30 with TRBJ1-3; D is ambiguous. Germline CDR1 is GTSNPN and CDR2 is SVGIG (reference sequence). V lost 2 bases to trimming and J lost 11 bases, with 7 bases between them. CDR3 length: 10 residues. The CDR3 reads CAWSSEAIYF. CDR3 coding DNA: TGTGCCTGGAGTAGTGAGGCCATATATTTT.

The CDR3 bases are TGTGCCAGCAGTTACGGACAGGGGAGCAATCAGCCCCAGCATTTT. It yields the protein CASSYGQGSNQPQHF. This chain joins TRBV6-5 and TRBJ1-5, with 9 positions matching TRBD1. The junction had 0 bases not matched to a gene; V was cut back by 2 bases and J by 1 base. This CDR3 is built from 15 residues. CDR1 and CDR2 (germline): MNHEY, SVGAGI.

The chain is built from TRBV6-6 and TRBJ1-2, with 8 positions matching TRBD1. The CDR3 extends over 16 amino acids. Germline V CDR1 and CDR2: MNHNY, SVGAGI (reference sequence). V trimming: 6 bases; J trimming: 7 bases; junction bases outside the gene matches: 16. Written as DNA, the CDR3 is TGTGCCAGCAGGTATTCCGGGACAGGCTATAGTTTTGGCTACACCTTC. Residues: CASRYSGTGYSFGYTF.

J is TRBJ2-3 and V is TRBV15; D not certain. V lost 5 bases and J lost 0, with 6 bases in between. CDR3 length: 13 amino acids. Germline CDR1 and CDR2: LNHNV and YYDKDF (reference sequence). For the CDR3, the DNA is TGTGCCACCAGCGTACAGAGCACAGATACGCAGTATTTT. Translation gives CATSVQSTDTQYF.

The gene calls are TRBV7-3 and TRBJ2-3, with a tentative D call TRBD2 (5 bases). The V and J ends lost 1 base and 0 bases respectively, with 14 bases between them. Germline V gene data show CDR1 as SGHTA and CDR2 as FQGTGA. CDR3 length equals 17 residues. For the CDR3, the DNA is TGTGCCAGCAGCTTAAATCGCAGGCTAGCTAGCACAGATACGCAGTATTTT. This codes for CASSLNRRLASTDTQYF.